This T cell receptor (beta chain) was observed in a study of T-cell reconstitution after alpha-beta-depleted transplantation in children. General study results and limits: As was reported, about two months after transplant, alpha-beta T cells came from several hundred expanded graft clones. Where some patients showed high TCRbeta diversity at day 60, it came from recipient T cells and thymic progenitors that had survived. Most T-cell counts and diversity one year after the transplant came from T cells that were newly produced.

Turning to this clonotype: The antigen is unknown.

The germline V gene encodes CDR1 SGHRS and CDR2 YFSETQ. Trimming removed 7 bases at V and 0 bases at J, with 17 bases between. This CDR3 has 15 residues. Unique molecular identifiers were incorporated during preparation of the TCRbeta library. TCRdb re-called the PCR reads with MiXCR, one entry per CDR3 protein. This table has roughly 400,000 distinct CDR3 sequences, roughly 43% appearing once. The origin of this receptor is a girl aged 2 to 9 with aplastic anemia, due to receive a stem cell transplant. The chain has TRBV5-1 and TRBJ2-7, with TRBD2 as a possible D gene (5 bases). Specimen: PBMCs, collected before TCRalphabeta/CD19-depleted stem cell transplant. The CDR3 loop is CASYLAPTNSYEQYF. The CDR3, as DNA: TGCGCCAGCTACCTAGCCCCGACCAACTCCTACGAGCAGTACTTC.